This TCR beta chain was observed in a study of vaccination and CD4 T cells after COVID-19 (dated 2022 in TCRdb). A note on the overall study: SARS-CoV-2 positivity had been established in the convalescent patients by nasal swab PCR, and mild disease was recorded in eight to ten of these patients and severe disease in one. Post-COVID blood samples from convalescent patients were collected a median of roughly 100 days after diagnosis, with a range of about 30 to 170 days. Six males and four females were included in the convalescent cohort, with two Hispanic individuals, seven Caucasians, two Asians and one multiracial person represented. The spike-specific CD4+ TCR repertoire was compared before and after mRNA vaccination in 10 to 11 COVID-19 convalescent patients and a handful of infection-naive healthy vaccine recipients. Participants received two doses of either the Pfizer-BioNTech BNT162b2 vaccine (n=8) or the Moderna mRNA-1273 vaccine (n=2). The time from the second vaccine dose to post-vaccine blood sampling had a median of 72 days and ranged from about 14 to 241 days. General findings and caveats noted by the study authors: Only a relatively small number of convalescent patients were included in the study, and early timepoints following natural infection were not analyzed. The median count of SARS-CoV-2-reactive clonotypes went up from 20 to 25 after infection to a few dozen after vaccination, although the change was not significant. Nearly all vaccine-specific clones in convalescent patients (304 of 307) were mono-reactive for SARS-CoV-2 spike rather than cross-reactive with common cold coronaviruses. In convalescent patients, a median around 90% of post-vaccine SARS-CoV-2-reactive clones were detected only after vaccination, suggesting vaccine-specific priming.

This clonotype appeared a few times. It lacks a known antigen. Qualities for individual bases were not recorded, and no much larger clone is one base off. Measured from the cysteine to the phenylalanine, the CDR3 is 14 residues long. Only CDR3 DNA is held: 42 bases, read in frame from base 1. CDR1 SEHNR and CDR2 FQNEAQ are derived from the germline V gene (reference sequence). V is pared back by 5 bases and J by 0 bases, with 7 bases lying between the germline termini. Libraries were built with PCR. The instrument given in TCRdb is Illumina iSeq 100. In the original analysis: Non-productive sequences were removed, and CDR3s not starting with C, not ending with F or W, or shorter than 7 amino acids were discarded. Using R version 3.6.1, CDR3 homology was evaluated through Levenshtein distances (stringdist) along with unrooted phylogenetic trees (ape). TCRdb reprocessing: public reads trimmed at Q25 with fastp, clones called with MiXCR, in-frame beta chains kept. Every CDR3 protein is listed once, alongside the most common genes and DNA of its rows. What appears here as the V and J calls and clone size reflects TCRdb's work, not the paper's. The sample records about 21,000 distinct CDR3 sequences, more than 45% of which are singletons. 0.99% of the sample is in the top ten clones.

Positive SARS-CoV-2 PCR tests in the convalescent patients dated from March to December 2020, before Alpha, Beta and Delta variants emerged in the United States. Ficoll-Paque Plus gradient centrifugation was used to isolate PBMCs from whole blood, and the isolated PBMCs were then either used fresh or cryopreserved at -140C. This receptor was obtained from a human donor who had recovered from COVID-19. The rearrangement combines TRBV7-9 with TRBJ2-2; no D segment can be confidently identified. The sample in question was CD4+ T cells from blood, obtained before SARS-CoV-2 vaccination. In nucleotide form, the sequence is TGTGCCAGCAGCGGGCAGGCGAACACCGGGGAGCTGTTTTTT. Translation gives CASSGQANTGELFF. With the rest looked up from the reference TRBV7-9 and TRBJ2-2 genes rather than sequenced, the full variable domain is DTGVSQNPRHKITKRGQNVTFRCDPISEHNRLYWYRQTLGQGPEFLTYFQNEAQLEKSRLLSDRFSAERPKGSFSTLEIQRTEQGDSAMYLCASSGQANTGELFFGEGSRLTVL.